This T cell receptor (beta chain) stems from a study of blood T cell repertoires in COVID-19. Generated by immunoSEQ multiplex PCR, the TCRdb table keeps only in-frame clones and is missing some. The profile shows around 310,000 clones, over 85% of them singletons. Sequenced: PBMCs or T cells enriched from blood (not recorded which). The origin of this receptor is a woman aged 25 to 45 who had recovered from COVID-19.

The DNA of the CDR3 is TGTGCCAGCTCACCCTCGGGACAGGGACGGAGTGGCTACACCTTC. The encoded protein is CASSPSGQGRSGYTF. The chain joins TRBV18 to TRBJ1-2, with 9 bases identical to TRBD1. V was pared by 3 bases and J by 7 bases, with 9 bases of the junction left unmatched. CDR1 KGHSH and CDR2 LQKENI come from the germline V gene. This CDR3 is built from 15 residues.